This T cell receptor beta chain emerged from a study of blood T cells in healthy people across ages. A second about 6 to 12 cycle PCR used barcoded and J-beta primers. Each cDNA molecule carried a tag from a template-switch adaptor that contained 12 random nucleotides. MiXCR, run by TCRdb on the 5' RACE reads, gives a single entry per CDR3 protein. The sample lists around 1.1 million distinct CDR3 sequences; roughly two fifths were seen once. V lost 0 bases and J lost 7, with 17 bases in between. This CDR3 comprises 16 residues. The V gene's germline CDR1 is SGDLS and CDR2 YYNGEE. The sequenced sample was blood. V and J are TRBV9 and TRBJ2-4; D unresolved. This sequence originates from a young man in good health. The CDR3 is CASSVDSTQVGNIQYF. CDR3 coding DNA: TGTGCCAGCAGCGTAGATTCGACCCAAGTGGGGAACATTCAGTACTTC.